The 32 T cell receptor beta chains below all came from one sample that was sequenced in a study of response to subunit inactivated influenza vaccine. TCRdb reprocessed the RT-PCR reads with MiXCR, giving one entry per CDR3 protein. The table lists fewer than 700,000 distinct CDR3 sequences, 13% of them singletons. Material: PBMCs from blood, obtained 45 days after vaccination. The receptors stem from a man aged 50 to 59 who received an inactivated influenza vaccine.

Ten or more counts support this clonotype. V is TRBV11-2 and J is TRBJ2-5, with 7 bases aligning to TRBD2. Trimming at V came to 4 bases and at J to 5 bases, leaving 16 bases not matched to a gene. CDR1 and CDR2 (germline): SGHAT, FQNNGV. The CDR3 loop spans 17 amino acids. CDR3 nucleotide sequence: TGTGCCAGCAGCTCCCCGTGGAGCGGGACGTTCGGGGAGACCCAGTACTTC. This gives the protein CASSSPWSGTFGETQYF. Drawing the rest from reference TRBV11-2 and TRBJ2-5, the complete variable domain is EAGVAQSPRYKIIEKRQSVAFWCNPISGHATLYWYQQILGQGPKLLIQFQNNGVVDDSQLPKDRFSAERLKGVDSTLKIQPAKLEDSAVYLCASSSPWSGTFGETQYFGPGTRLLVL.

In this sample, this clonotype turned up many times. The chain uses TRBV15 and TRBJ2-1; tentative D call: TRBD1 (6 bases). This CDR3 contains 18 residues. Trimming took off 2 bases at V and 1 base at J, with 18 bases between the two ends. Germline values: CDR1 LNHNV, CDR2 YYDKDF (reference sequence). CDR3 in DNA: TGTGCCACCAGCAGATCCCGACCCGGGACACGTTCCTACAATGAGCAGTTCTTC. Its translation: CATSRSRPGTRSYNEQFF.

This clonotype was seen a handful of times. The chain carries TRBV12-3 or TRBV12-4 and TRBJ1-6; 8 bases align to TRBD1. CDR3 length equals 14 residues. V lost 3 bases to trimming and J lost 8 bases; unmatched junction nucleotides: 3. CDR3 coding DNA: TGTGCCAGCAGTTTGACAGGGGCAGATTCACCCCTCCACTTT. It specifies CASSLTGADSPLHF.

The chain employs TRBV3-1 and TRBJ1-2, with D perhaps matching TRBD1 (6 bases). Per germline, CDR1 LGHDT and CDR2 YNNKEL (reference sequence). The CDR3 covers 15 residues. V was shortened by 0 bases and J by 6 bases, with 14 bases between the two germline ends. For the CDR3, the DNA is TGTGCCAGCAGCCAAGACTGGCAGGGGAGGCATGGCTACACCTTC. As protein: CASSQDWQGRHGYTF.

The chain carries TRBV7-9 and TRBJ2-2; unclear D gene. In germline, CDR1 is SEHNR, CDR2 FQNEAQ (reference sequence). This CDR3 has 16 amino acids. Trimming left V 3 bases short and J 0 bases short, with 11 bases between. The CDR3 coding sequence is TGTGCCAGCAGCTTTCTGGCGGCCACGAACACCGGGGAGCTGTTTTTT. Its translation: CASSFLAATNTGELFF.

The chain uses TRBV4-1 and TRBJ2-1, with 9 nucleotides matching TRBD2. This CDR3 has 15 residues. The junction had 6 bases not matched to a gene; V was cut back by 0 bases and J by 9 bases. CDR1 MGHRA and CDR2 YSYEKL come from the germline V gene. CDR3 DNA sequence: TGCGCCAGCAGCCAAGATAAGCTAGCGGGATTTGAGCAGTTCTTC. Amino acid sequence: CASSQDKLAGFEQFF.

This clonotype appeared a few times. The chain links TRBV12-3 or TRBV12-4 to TRBJ2-5; the D call may be TRBD1 or TRBD2 (5 bases each). V was cut by 8 bases and J by 2 bases, with 12 bases left in between. This CDR3 contains 13 residues. CDR3 amino acids: CASHRGPQETQYF. The DNA for the CDR3 is TGTGCCAGCCACCGGGGACCGCAAGAGACCCAGTACTTC.

This clonotype was recorded a few times. The chain couples TRBV7-3 to TRBJ2-5, with D possibly being TRBD1 (6 bases). The CDR3 is 15 residues long. The germline gives CDR1 SGHTA, CDR2 FQGTGA. Deletions cut 3 bases from V and 4 bases from J, with 15 bases between. The CDR3 protein is CASSFAGAVGETQYF. As DNA, the CDR3 is TGTGCCAGCAGCTTTGCAGGGGCGGTGGGAGAGACCCAGTACTTC.

The chain carries TRBV12-3 or TRBV12-4 and TRBJ2-3; the D gene is possibly TRBD2 (6 bases). This CDR3 region has 15 residues. Trimming cost V 4 bases and J 2 bases, with 13 bases left between them. DNA of the CDR3: TGTGCCAGCAGTTACGGGGGATTGTCCACAGATACGCAGTATTTT. Translating it yields CASSYGGLSTDTQYF.

In this sample, this clonotype turned up once. This sequence joins TRBV9 and TRBJ2-7; 10 bases match TRBD2. J lost 5 bases, V lost 0 bases, and 11 bases had no gene match. CDR3 length equals 17 residues. From germline, CDR1 is SGDLS and CDR2 YYNGEE. The CDR3 sequence is CASSVASGLAARDEQYF. In DNA, the CDR3 is TGTGCCAGCAGCGTAGCCTCCGGACTAGCGGCCAGGGACGAGCAGTACTTC.

V usage is TRBV7-8 and J usage is TRBJ1-2; D unresolved. This CDR3 region has 14 residues. V was clipped by 1 base and J by 8 bases, with 14 bases between them. Germline CDR1 reads SGHVS; CDR2 reads FQNEAQ. CDR3 in DNA: TGTGCCAGCAGCTTAGGTACAAGGGTAGAGGGCTACACCTTC. Its protein is CASSLGTRVEGYTF. Combining the CDR3 with reference TRBV7-8 and TRBJ1-2 gives the whole variable domain GAGVSQSPRYKVAKRGQDVALRCDPISGHVSLFWYQQALGQGPEFLTYFQNEAQLDKSGLPSDRFFAERPEGSVSTLKIQRTQQEDSAVYLCASSLGTRVEGYTFGSGTRLTVV.

DNA for the CDR3: TGTGCCAGCTTCACCCCGGGACTCCGACGGAACGTCCTGACTTTC. Its protein product is CASFTPGLRRNVLTF. The J gene is TRBJ2-6, the V gene TRBV7-2; TRBD2 is a possible D gene (6 bases). V was clipped by 8 bases and J by 10 bases, with 21 bases between them. There are 15 residues in the CDR3. Germline values: CDR1 SGHTA, CDR2 FQGNSA.

The V call is TRBV29-1, the J call TRBJ2-7; no definite D call. Germline V gives CDR1 SQVTM, CDR2 ANQGSEA. The CDR3 covers 12 residues. Trimming took 4 bases from V and 3 from J, leaving 10 bases between them. CDR3 sequence (DNA): TGCAGCGTTGGTTCAGGCATCTACGAGCAGTACTTC. Encoded protein: CSVGSGIYEQYF.

This clonotype was counted only a few times. The rearrangement links TRBV10-3 to TRBJ1-6; TRBD1 is a possible D gene (6 bases). CDR1 ENHRY and CDR2 SYGVKD come from the germline V gene. The CDR3 loop spans 15 amino acids. V was trimmed by 5 bases and J by 6 bases, leaving 14 bases between them. The CDR3 coding sequence is TGTGCCATCAGTCGGGGGGCAGGGCGTAATTCACCCCTCCACTTT. This gives the protein CAISRGAGRNSPLHF.

The gene calls are TRBV7-9 and TRBJ2-1, with 12 nucleotides matching TRBD2. V shed 4 bases and J 5 bases; nucleotides not matched to a gene: 9. CDR1 is SEHNR and CDR2 is FQNEAQ in the germline V gene (reference sequence). There are 17 residues in the CDR3. CDR3 DNA: TGTGCCAGCAGCTCAACTACTAGCGGGAGGACCCACAATGAGCAGTTCTTC. It yields the protein CASSSTTSGRTHNEQFF.

The rearrangement links TRBV28 to TRBJ2-1, with D tentatively TRBD1 (5 bases). This CDR3 contains 17 residues. V lost 5 bases and J 5 bases, leaving 22 bases between the germline ends. Germline assignment: CDR1 MDHEN and CDR2 SYDVKM. In DNA form, the CDR3 reads TGTGCCAGCAGTAACGATTGGGCAGGTAGGGGTAACAATGAGCAGTTCTTC. Its protein is CASSNDWAGRGNNEQFF.

This clonotype occurred many times. The chain combines TRBV4-2 with TRBJ2-3, with D possibly TRBD2 on 5 matching bases. The CDR3 sequence is 14 residues long. V dropped 0 bases and J dropped 5 bases, with 9 bases sitting between them. CDR1 and CDR2 from the germline V gene are LGHNA and YNFKEQ. CDR3 region: CASSQDRLRDTQYF. CDR3 coding DNA: TGTGCCAGCAGCCAAGATAGACTACGAGATACGCAGTATTTT.

This clonotype appeared a few times. This rearrangement joins TRBV6-2 or TRBV6-3 to TRBJ1-6; 7 nucleotides agree with TRBD1. In germline, CDR1 is MNHEY, CDR2 SVGEGT. This CDR3 is 15 amino acids long. With V trimmed by 2 bases and J by 8 bases, 6 bases remained unmatched. The CDR3 nucleotides read TGTGCCAGCAGTTACGAGAACAGGGGCTATTCACCCCTCCACTTT. It is translated as CASSYENRGYSPLHF.

This clonotype was counted ten times or more. The rearrangement joins TRBV7-2 to TRBJ2-1; tentative D call: TRBD1 (6 bases). Germline V lookup: CDR1 SGHTA, CDR2 FQGNSA. The CDR3 runs 14 residues. V lost 0 bases to trimming and J lost 13 bases, with 16 bases between them. Here the CDR3 reads CASSLAVGRGKQFF. DNA of the CDR3: TGTGCCAGCAGCTTAGCAGTGGGCAGGGGAAAACAGTTCTTC.

The V gene is TRBV20-1, the J gene TRBJ2-7; perhaps TRBD1 as D (6 bases). V lost 3 bases, J lost 4 bases, and 10 bases lay in between. This CDR3 region has 12 residues. CDR1 and CDR2 (germline): DFQATT, SNEGSKA (reference sequence). The CDR3 DNA is TGCAGTGCTAGCCGACAGGAGTACGAGCAGTACTTC. Protein product: CSASRQEYEQYF.

The CDR3 loop reads CASSADRGAFF. The CDR3 nucleotides are TGCGCCAGCAGCGCCGACCGAGGGGCTTTCTTT. V gene TRBV5-1 combines with J gene TRBJ1-1; D uncertain. The CDR3 consists of 11 residues. Germline CDR1 and CDR2: SGHRS and YFSETQ. V was shortened by 4 bases and J by 11 bases, with 12 bases between the two germline ends.

Only a few counts were recorded for this clonotype. The J gene is TRBJ2-3, the V gene TRBV30; TRBD1 matches at 11 bases. CDR1 is GTSNPN, CDR2 SVGIG, per germline (reference sequence). V lost 1 base and J lost 10; bases outside the gene matches: 19. There are 18 residues in the CDR3. The CDR3 loop reads CAWSDSSGTGGRLRAQYF. The CDR3 DNA sequence: TGTGCCTGGAGTGATTCATCCGGGACAGGGGGTCGCCTTCGTGCGCAGTATTTT.

The table lists this clonotype with a few counts. This chain links TRBV2 with TRBJ1-4, with D unclear. Between the trimmed V and J ends, which lost 8 bases and 2 bases, there was a span of 12 bases. This CDR3 spans 14 amino acids. The germline V gene has CDR1 SNHLY and CDR2 FYNNEI. In DNA form, the CDR3 reads TGTGCCAGCTCGGGAGGGTTGACTAATGAAAAACTGTTTTTT. Protein sequence: CASSGGLTNEKLFF.

The chain is built from TRBV20-1 and TRBJ2-5; TRBD1 matches at 10 bases. Germline V CDR1 and CDR2: DFQATT, SNEGSKA (reference sequence). This CDR3 is built from 15 residues. J gave up 4 bases and V 4 bases, and 9 bases lay outside the gene matches. CDR3 DNA sequence: TGCAGTGCTACGCCCGGACAGGGGGTGGTAGAGACCCAGTACTTC. It translates to CSATPGQGVVETQYF.

This clonotype was recorded many times. The rearrangement joins TRBV29-1 to TRBJ1-2; possible D gene TRBD1, 5 bases. Germline V gene lookup returns CDR1 SQVTM and CDR2 ANQGSEA. The CDR3 length is 10 residues. V lost 5 bases and J 8 bases, leaving 9 bases between the germline ends. The CDR3 sequence: CSVFGDGYTF. The DNA of the CDR3 is TGCAGCGTTTTCGGGGACGGCTACACCTTC.

The table lists this clonotype with a few counts. The V and J genes are TRBV20-1 and TRBJ2-1, with a weak D call TRBD1 (6 bases). The CDR3 runs to 15 residues. V was trimmed by 3 bases and J by 3 bases, leaving 15 bases between them. CDR1 and CDR2 from the germline V gene are DFQATT and SNEGSKA (reference sequence). In nucleotides, the CDR3 is TGCAGTGCTAGGTCTTCAGGGGCAGGCTACAATGAGCAGTTCTTC. Its translation: CSARSSGAGYNEQFF.

This clonotype was found a few times. The chain couples TRBV5-1 to TRBJ2-1; 10 positions agree with TRBD1. Germline CDR1 is SGHRS and CDR2 is YFSETQ. Trimming took 6 bases from V and 10 from J; bases not matched to a gene: 10. The CDR3 totals 14 residues. In DNA, the CDR3 is TGCGCCAGCAAGGCGGGACAGGGGTTATCGGAGCAGTTCTTC. It translates to CASKAGQGLSEQFF.

This clonotype was found a few times. CDR3 amino acids: CASSQADTLTANTGELFF. CDR3 bases: TGCGCCAGCAGCCAAGCCGATACCTTGACTGCGAACACCGGGGAGCTGTTTTTT. The chain links TRBV4-3 to TRBJ2-2; D not resolved. Trimming shortened V by 1 base and J by 0 bases, and 15 bases separated the two germline ends. Germline lookup yields CDR1 LGHNA and CDR2 YSLEER. The CDR3 runs to 18 residues.

About this clonotype itself: This may be a read error, as it is one base from a much larger clone. The gene calls are TRBV29-1 and TRBJ2-1; D is unclear. CDR1 and CDR2 (germline): SQVTM, ANQGSEA. This CDR3 spans 13 amino acids. Trimming took 2 bases from V and 11 from J, leaving 16 bases between them. The CDR3 region has the DNA TGCAGCGTTGAAAGTGGGAACACGAATCAGCAGTTCTTC. This translates into CSVESGNTNQQFF.

This clonotype was observed a few times. V gene TRBV20-1 combines with J gene TRBJ2-1, with unresolved D. The V and J ends lost 0 bases and 8 bases respectively, with 14 bases between them. This CDR3 spans 14 amino acids. In germline, CDR1 is DFQATT, CDR2 SNEGSKA (reference sequence). CDR3 sequence (DNA): TGCAGTGCTAGAGACCCCCTCATTTTCGATGAGCAGTTCTTC. Its protein product is CSARDPLIFDEQFF.

This chain uses TRBV4-1 with TRBJ1-6, with TRBD1 as a possible D gene (6 bases). The CDR3 is made up of 14 amino acids. Germline loops: CDR1 MGHRA, CDR2 YSYEKL. Trimming cost V 2 bases and J 10 bases, with 12 bases left between them. CDR3 DNA: TGCGCCAGCAGCCAACCAGGGGCAGGATCACCCCTCCACTTT. Its translation: CASSQPGAGSPLHF.

V and J are TRBV29-1 and TRBJ2-3; D may be TRBD1 (6 bases). Trimming took off 8 bases at V and 2 bases at J, with 17 bases between the two ends. From germline, CDR1 is SQVTM and CDR2 ANQGSEA. The length of the CDR3 is 14 residues. The CDR3 loop is CSTEGQGSTDTQYF. CDR3 nucleotide sequence: TGCAGCACCGAAGGGCAGGGGTCCACAGATACGCAGTATTTT.